Listed below are T cell receptor beta chains from one sample, sequenced in a study of blood T cell repertoires in COVID-19. Assay used: immunoSEQ multiplex PCR; TCRdb lists only in-frame clones, some missing. The table has 220,000 or so clones, around 82% seen once. Material for sequencing was peripheral blood. These receptors originate from an elderly woman with acute or convalescent COVID-19. The CDR3 runs from the conserved cysteine through the conserved F or W. D genes are given only for firm matches. Clone size, where shown, is once, few, many, or a class for clones that have expanded.

>TRBJ1-1|NA|NA|TRBV19
TGTGCCGTCCGTGGACTCTCGAACACTGAAGCTTTCTTT
CAVRGLSNTEAFF
>TRBJ2-2|NA|NA|TRBV27
TGTGCCAGCAGGATCGGGACTCTCCACACCGGGGAGCTGTTTTTT
CASRIGTLHTGELFF
>TRBJ2-1|TRBD2|once|TRBV19
TGTGCCAGTAGTATACGCGGGACTAGCGGGCCCCGTATGAGGAATGAGCAGTTCTTC
CASSIRGTSGPRMRNEQFF
>TRBJ1-4|TRBD1|NA|TRBV6-5
TGTGCCAGCAGAAGACAGGGAGCAACTAATGAAAAACTGTTTTTT
CASRRQGATNEKLFF
>TRBJ1-2|TRBD1|NA|TRBV3-1/TRBV3-2
TGTGCCAGCAGCCAAGACCCCTCGGACAGGGGGGATGGCTACACCTTC
CASSQDPSDRGDGYTF
>TRBJ1-6|NA|NA|TRBV5-8
TGTGCCAGCAGCTTTTACGTGAGCTCCTATAATTCACCCCTCCACTTT
CASSFYVSSYNSPLHF
>TRBJ1-2|NA|NA|TRBV4-2
TGTGCCAGCAGCCAAGATACAGGGATCTATGGCTACACCTTC
CASSQDTGIYGYTF
>TRBJ1-6|NA|NA|TRBV6-5
TGTGCCAGCAGTTACTCAGGCGCACGGGATAATTCACCCCTCCACTTT
CASSYSGARDNSPLHF
>TRBJ1-5|TRBD1|NA|TRBV19
TGTGCCAGTAGTACCGACAGGGGTCAGCCCCAGCATTTT
CASSTDRGQPQHF
>TRBJ2-5|TRBD1|NA|TRBV18
TGTGCCAGCTCACGGGAACAGGGGATTCAAGAGACCCAGTACTTC
CASSREQGIQETQYF
>TRBJ1-1|NA|NA|TRBV19
TGTGCCAGTAGTATAGTTTTCGGAGATAACACTGAAGCTTTCTTT
CASSIVFGDNTEAFF
>TRBJ2-7|TRBD1|NA|TRBV18
TGTGCCAGCTCACCATTACCAGGGGGCCTGGAGCAGTACTTC
CASSPLPGGLEQYF
>TRBJ2-7|TRBD1|NA|TRBV28
TGTGCCAGCAGTTTGGGACAGGGGGCTCGGGAGCAGTACTTC
CASSLGQGAREQYF
>TRBJ2-7|TRBD1|NA|TRBV16
TGTGCCAGCAGCCCCCAGGGGGCTGACCCGGGCGAGCAGTACTTC
CASSPQGADPGEQYF
>TRBJ2-1|NA|NA|TRBV19
TGTGCCAGTAGTATGGGTCGGGGCGGGGAGAACAATGAGCAGTTCTTC
CASSMGRGGENNEQFF
>TRBJ2-3|TRBD2|NA|TRBV28
TGTGCCAGCAGTCCGGCTAGCGGGGGAACTAGCACAGATACGCAGTATTTT
CASSPASGGTSTDTQYF
>TRBJ1-4|NA|NA|TRBV2
TGTGCCAGCAGTGAATACGGTGAAAAACTGTTTTTT
CASSEYGEKLFF
>TRBJ1-2|NA|NA|TRBV12-3/TRBV12-4
TGTGCCAGCAGTAGGGGGTATGGCTACACCTTC
CASSRGYGYTF
>TRBJ1-5|TRBD1|few|TRBV19
TGTGCCAGCGACCCACAGGGGGCTAGGCAGCCCCAGCATTTT
CASDPQGARQPQHF
>TRBJ1-5|NA|NA|TRBV6-1
TGTGCCAGCAGTGAGGGGGCAGGGGCGAATCAGCCCCAGCATTTT
CASSEGAGANQPQHF
>TRBJ2-1|NA|NA|TRBV5-4
TGTGCCAGCAGCTTGGGTTCTGCGGCAGCCGGGAACAATGAGCAGTTCTTC
CASSLGSAAAGNNEQFF
>TRBJ1-1|TRBD1|NA|TRBV10-2
TGCGCCAGCAGTGAGACCCAGGGGGTTACTGAAGCTTTCTTT
CASSETQGVTEAFF
>TRBJ1-5|NA|NA|TRBV28
TGTGCCAGCGGTACCGGGACGGAGGGGCGTCAGCCCCAGCATTTT
CASGTGTEGRQPQHF
>TRBJ2-6|NA|NA|TRBV2
TGTGCCAGCAGTGGGACAGCTGGGGCCAACGTCCTGACTTTC
CASSGTAGANVLTF
>TRBJ2-7|TRBD2|NA|TRBV14
TGTGCCAGCAGCCAATCAGGACTAGGGTCCTACGAGCAGTACTTC
CASSQSGLGSYEQYF
>TRBJ1-3|NA|NA|TRBV3-1/TRBV3-2
TGTGCCAGCAGCCTGCCAGGGCTCTCTGGAAACACCATATATTTT
CASSLPGLSGNTIYF
>TRBJ2-2|TRBD1|NA|TRBV3-1/TRBV3-2
TGTGCCAGTACGACAGGGGTAAACACCGGGGAGCTGTTTTTT
CASTTGVNTGELFF
>TRBJ1-4|TRBD1|once|TRBV5-1
TGCGCCAGCAGCTTGGGCTTGACTCGACAGGGTGATGAAAAACTGTTTTTT
CASSLGLTRQGDEKLFF
>TRBJ2-7|TRBD1|NA|TRBV6-1
TGTGCCAGCACCTGGGGACAGGGGGAAGGAGAGCAGTACTTC
CASTWGQGEGEQYF
>TRBJ2-5|NA|NA|TRBV5-1
TGCGCCAGCAGCTTGGGGCCCCGGGAGGAGACCCAGTACTTC
CASSLGPREETQYF
>TRBJ2-5|NA|NA|TRBV7-9
TGTGCCACCTCCCGGGGAACGGGGCAAGAGACCCAGTACTTC
CATSRGTGQETQYF
>TRBJ1-1|NA|NA|TRBV10-3
TGTGCCATCAGTGAAAGGGGTGGCACTGAAGCTTTCTTT
CAISERGGTEAFF
>TRBJ2-1|TRBD2|NA|TRBV7-6
TGTGCCAGCAGCCCTACTAGCGGCACCTACAATGAGCAGTTCTTC
CASSPTSGTYNEQFF
>TRBJ1-1|NA|NA|TRBV7-2
TGTGCCAGCAGCCGAGACACTGAAGCTTTCTTT
CASSRDTEAFF
>TRBJ1-2|NA|NA|TRBV9
TGTGCCAGCAGCGTAGGCCCAGGGCATGGCTACACCTTC
CASSVGPGHGYTF
>TRBJ1-4|NA|NA|TRBV2
TGTGCCAGCCACCGTTGGACAGTTGCAACTAATGAAAAACTGTTTTTT
CASHRWTVATNEKLFF
>TRBJ2-1|TRBD1|NA|TRBV24-1
TGTGCCACCAGTGACCCGTCGGACAGGGAAAACAATGAGCAGTTCTTC
CATSDPSDRENNEQFF
>TRBJ2-3|TRBD1|NA|TRBV18
TGTGCCACCTCCGGGACAGCTTCCAATACGCAGTATTTT
CATSGTASNTQYF
>TRBJ2-7|NA|NA|TRBV5-1
TGCGCCAGCAGCCCACAGGGCCCAGGGGCCCTCGAGCAGTACTTC
CASSPQGPGALEQYF
>TRBJ1-1|TRBD1|NA|TRBV11-2
TGTGCCAGCAGCTTGGCTCCAGGGGGGACTGAAGCTTTCTTT
CASSLAPGGTEAFF
>TRBJ2-5|NA|few|TRBV3-1/TRBV3-2
TGTGCCAGCAGCCAAGTAGGGGGGGTTGGAGTAGCGAGGGAGACCCAGTACTTC
CASSQVGGVGVARETQYF
>TRBJ1-2|TRBD1|NA|TRBV6-5
TGTGCCAGCAGGCCACTACAGGGGACTCCCTATGGCTACACCTTC
CASRPLQGTPYGYTF
>TRBJ1-1|NA|few|TRBV30
TGTGCCTGGACTAGAGGTACTGAAGCTTTCTTT
CAWTRGTEAFF
>TRBJ1-1|TRBD1|NA|TRBV18
TGTGCCAGCTCACGAGAGGGGGCGCAGAACACTGAAGCTTTCTTT
CASSREGAQNTEAFF
>TRBJ2-3|TRBD1|NA|TRBV29-1
TGCAGCGTGGAAAGGGACAGACGCACAGATACGCAGTATTTT
CSVERDRRTDTQYF